Listed here are 2 T cell receptor beta chains from one sample, sequenced in a study of blood T cells in healthy people across ages. The use of a sample-barcoded 5' primer and a J-beta primer mix characterized a second PCR of roughly 7 to 11 cycles. TCRdb re-analysed the 5' RACE reads in MiXCR, keeping a single row per CDR3 protein. The data hold 550,000 to 800,000 distinct CDR3 sequences, with roughly 21% observed a single time. Sequences were obtained from blood. Receptor source: a man aged 70 or older in good health.

This chain joins TRBV6-5 and TRBJ1-1; D uncertain. Germline-derived CDR1 and CDR2 are MNHEY and SVGAGI. The CDR3 covers 13 residues. V lost 0 bases, J lost 8 bases, and 10 bases lay in between. The CDR3 loop is CASSYSTGIEAFF. DNA for the CDR3: TGTGCCAGCAGTTACTCAACCGGTATAGAAGCTTTCTTT.

The V and J genes are TRBV7-9 and TRBJ2-1, with 9 bases matching TRBD2. V shed 1 base, J shed 4 bases, and the junction held 8 bases outside the gene matches. This CDR3 contains 17 residues. CDR1 and CDR2 from the germline V gene are SEHNR and FQNEAQ (reference sequence). CDR3 in DNA: TGTGCCAGCAGCTTAGAGCCTAGCGGGGCTCCTTACAATGAGCAGTTCTTC. Protein: CASSLEPSGAPYNEQFF.